These T cell receptor beta chains were read from a single sample in a study of Ad26.COV2.S vaccination and SARS-CoV-2 variants. Clones were read by immunoSEQ multiplex PCR, and TCRdb kept only the in-frame ones, dropping some. This table has about 240,000 clones, around nine tenths appearing once. The sequenced sample was peripheral blood, obtained in a trial of Ad26.COV2.S vaccine versus placebo. The receptors were gathered from a person between 18 and 65 years old who received the Ad26.COV2.S COVID-19 vaccine or a placebo. Each CDR3 is given with its conserved first and last residue. A D gene is named only where the DNA matches it firmly. Expanded clones get a size class; other rows say once, few or many, or leave the size out.

v_call,j_call,d_call,clone_size,cdr3_nt,cdr3_aa
TRBV6-2/TRBV6-3,TRBJ2-4,NA,NA,TGTGCCAGCAGTGCTCGACTAGGCTTGGCCAAAAACATTCAGTACTTC,CASSARLGLAKNIQYF
TRBV7-2,TRBJ1-1,NA,NA,TGTGCCAGCAGCCAGCCGGGCGGTGGCACTGAAGCTTTCTTT,CASSQPGGGTEAFF
TRBV28,TRBJ1-1,NA,NA,TGTGCCAGCAGTTTATTGGGGGATGGCACTGAAGCTTTCTTT,CASSLLGDGTEAFF
TRBV6-5,TRBJ2-7,NA,NA,TGTGCCAGCGTGGACAGTCAGATCTACGAGCAGTACTTC,CASVDSQIYEQYF
TRBV19,TRBJ2-1,TRBD2,NA,TGTGCCAGTAGTACCCTAGCGGGGACCTTCTTTATTGAGCAGTTCTTC,CASSTLAGTFFIEQFF
TRBV6-5,TRBJ2-1,NA,NA,TGTGCCAGCGGAGGGGCGTGGGACACCTACAATGAGCAGTTCTTC,CASGGAWDTYNEQFF
TRBV9,TRBJ2-7,NA,NA,TGTGCCAGCAGCCTAAGACAGGCGGCGAGCTCCTACGAGCAGTACTTC,CASSLRQAASSYEQYF
TRBV7-9,TRBJ2-3,NA,NA,TGTGCCAGCAGCTCGCGTCGGGGGTTGACAGATACGCAGTATTTT,CASSSRRGLTDTQYF
TRBV18,TRBJ2-7,TRBD1,NA,TGTGCCAGCTCACCTCAGGACAGGGGGCAACAGCAGTACTTC,CASSPQDRGQQQYF
TRBV15,TRBJ2-5,TRBD2,NA,TGTGCCACCAGCCGGGCCGGGACTAACCAAGAGACCCAGTACTTC,CATSRAGTNQETQYF
TRBV7-6,TRBJ2-1,TRBD2,NA,TGTGCCAGCAGCCCCGGGACTAGCGGGGGAAGCTCCTACAATGAGCAGTTCTTC,CASSPGTSGGSSYNEQFF
TRBV27,TRBJ1-1,TRBD1,NA,TGTGCCAGCAGTTTTACCCCCGGGACAGGGTCGGCTGAAGCTTTCTTT,CASSFTPGTGSAEAFF
TRBV7-6,TRBJ2-7,TRBD1,many,TGTGCCAGCAGCAGCAGACAGGGGGTTTACGAGCAGTACTTC,CASSSRQGVYEQYF
TRBV19,TRBJ1-1,NA,NA,TGTGCCGAAAGGGGGACACCTGAAGCTTTCTTT,CAERGTPEAFF
TRBV2,TRBJ2-3,TRBD1,NA,TGTGCCAGCACCGAGCAGGGGGCGGCTACGCAGTATTTT,CASTEQGAATQYF
TRBV21-1,TRBJ1-6,NA,NA,TGTGCCAGCAGCAAAAAGGGAGGGTATCGAGGTTCACCCCTCCACTTT,CASSKKGGYRGSPLHF
TRBV7-8,TRBJ2-5,TRBD1,NA,TGTGCCAGCAGCCCCAAACTCGGGACAGGGGGGCTGGACGGGAAGACCCAGTACTTC,CASSPKLGTGGLDGKTQYF
TRBV28,TRBJ1-1,NA,NA,TGTGCCAGCCAAACGGTTCTGAACACTGAAGCTTTCTTT,CASQTVLNTEAFF
TRBV6-6,TRBJ2-7,TRBD1,NA,TGTGCCAGCAGTTCTCCTAGCCGGGACAGTGTTGGGGAGCAGTACTTC,CASSSPSRDSVGEQYF
TRBV11-3,TRBJ2-3,TRBD1,NA,TGTGCCAGCAGCATAACAGGGGGCAGGACAGATACGCAGTATTTT,CASSITGGRTDTQYF